This TCR beta chain was retrieved from a study of CD4+ T cells in melanoma. Overall study results and limits: In melanoma, neoantigen-specific CD4+ T cells reportedly differed in differentiation state. A reported correlation linked neoantigen-specific CD4+ T cells to CD8+, macrophage and B cell function.

Germline lookup yields CDR1 MNHNS and CDR2 SASEGT. The V and J ends lost 5 bases and 5 bases, in that order; junction bases with no gene match: 2. The CDR3 has 12 amino acids. For this clone: Its antigen remains unknown.

This table comes from immunoSEQ multiplex PCR, and its TCRdb copy is limited to in-frame clones, with some not included. The table includes roughly 60,000 clones, roughly three quarters detected once. The clonotype comes from a human donor with melanoma. V usage is TRBV6-1 and J usage is TRBJ1-1; 7 bases line up with TRBD1. The specimen was tumor tissue. CDR3 nucleotides: TGTGCCAGCAGTCCACAGGGGACTGAAGCTTTCTTT. Protein product: CASSPQGTEAFF.